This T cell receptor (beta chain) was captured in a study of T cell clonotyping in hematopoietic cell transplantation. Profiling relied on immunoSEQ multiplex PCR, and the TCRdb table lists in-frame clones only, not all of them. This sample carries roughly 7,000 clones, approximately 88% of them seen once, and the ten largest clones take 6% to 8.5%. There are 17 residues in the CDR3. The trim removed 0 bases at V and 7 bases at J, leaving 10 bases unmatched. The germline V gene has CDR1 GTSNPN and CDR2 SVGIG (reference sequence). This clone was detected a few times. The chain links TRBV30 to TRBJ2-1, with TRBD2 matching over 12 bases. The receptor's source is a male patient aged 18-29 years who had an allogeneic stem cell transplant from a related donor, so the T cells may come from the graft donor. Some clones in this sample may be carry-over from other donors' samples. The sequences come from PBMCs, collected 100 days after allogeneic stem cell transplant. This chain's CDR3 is CAWSVTLTSGRRNEQFF. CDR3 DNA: TGTGCCTGGAGTGTGACCCTGACTAGCGGGAGAAGGAATGAGCAGTTCTTC.